This T cell receptor (beta chain) came from a study of early stage breast cancer tumors. This clone was picked up a small number of times. Generated by immunoSEQ multiplex PCR, the TCRdb table keeps only in-frame clones and is missing some. The table has 4,500 to 5,500 clones, approximately 64% seen once. The CDR3 loop spans 13 amino acids. Between the trimmed V and J ends, which lost 2 bases and 2 bases, there was a span of 7 bases. CDR1 and CDR2 (germline): MNHNS, SASEGT. The chain links TRBV6-1 to TRBJ2-7, with D tentatively TRBD1 (5 bases). This sequence originates from a person in their sixties with breast cancer. The sequenced sample consisted of breast tumor tissue. The CDR3 region is CASSERGTYEQYF. The CDR3 region has the DNA TGTGCCAGCAGTGAAAGGGGTACCTACGAGCAGTACTTC.